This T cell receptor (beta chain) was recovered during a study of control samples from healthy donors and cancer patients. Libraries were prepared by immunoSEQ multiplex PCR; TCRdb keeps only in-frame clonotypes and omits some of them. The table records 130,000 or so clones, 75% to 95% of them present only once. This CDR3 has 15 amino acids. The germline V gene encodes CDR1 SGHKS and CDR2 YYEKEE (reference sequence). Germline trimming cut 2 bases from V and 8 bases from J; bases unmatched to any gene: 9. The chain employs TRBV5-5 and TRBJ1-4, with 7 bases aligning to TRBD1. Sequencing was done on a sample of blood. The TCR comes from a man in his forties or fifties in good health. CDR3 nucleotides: TGTGCCAGCAGCTTTTTGAGACAGGGCCCGGAAAAACTGTTTTTT. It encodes CASSFLRQGPEKLFF.